The 28 T cell receptor beta chains below were found in one sample sequenced in a study of T cells after yellow fever vaccination. Using its own MiXCR run on the 5' RACE reads, TCRdb lists one record per CDR3 protein. Among a few hundred thousand distinct CDR3 sequences listed, approximately 4% were seen once. This specimen consisted of PBMCs, obtained 15 days after the yellow fever booster vaccination. The receptors originated from a man between 18 and 35 years old who received the YFV17D yellow fever vaccine.

This clonotype was observed at least ten times. The gene calls are TRBV12-3 or TRBV12-4 and TRBJ2-1; TRBD2 matches at 8 bases. The CDR3 sequence is 16 residues long. The ends lost 6 bases at V and 2 bases at J; junction bases unmatched: 9. This chain's CDR3 is CASRGRTAGAYNEQFF. CDR3 nucleotides: TGTGCCAGCAGGGGCCGGACAGCGGGGGCCTACAATGAGCAGTTCTTC.

The V call is TRBV4-1, the J call TRBJ2-2; D gene ambiguous. The germline gives CDR1 MGHRA, CDR2 YSYEKL. The CDR3 sequence is 12 residues long. Trimming removed 6 bases at V and 4 bases at J, with 6 bases between. CDR3 sequence: CASRPFTGELFF. The DNA for the CDR3 is TGCGCCAGCAGACCGTTCACCGGGGAGCTGTTTTTT.

This clonotype was found a few times. This sequence joins TRBV18 and TRBJ2-1, with D uncertain. V was shortened by 1 base and J by 8 bases, with 12 bases between the two germline ends. This CDR3 has 14 amino acids. CDR1 is KGHSH, CDR2 LQKENI, per germline. The CDR3 DNA reads as TGTGCCAGCTCACCACTGGGCACTCGCGATGAGCAGTTCTTC. Translating gives CASSPLGTRDEQFF.

The genes are TRBV7-9 and TRBJ2-1; 10 bases are shared with TRBD1. The germline CDR1 and CDR2 sequences are SEHNR and FQNEAQ (reference sequence). V lost 3 bases, J lost 7 bases, and 3 bases stayed unmatched. The CDR3 contains 14 residues. In DNA, the CDR3 is TGTGCCAGCAGCTTTGGGACAGGGGCAAATGAGCAGTTCTTC. Translated, it gives CASSFGTGANEQFF.

The chain joins TRBV5-6 to TRBJ2-7, with 9 positions matching TRBD1. The CDR3 loop spans 14 amino acids. Germline V gene data show CDR1 as SGHDT and CDR2 as YYEEEE. After removal of 4 bases from V and 7 bases from J, the junction contained 9 bases not matched to a gene. DNA for the CDR3: TGTGCCAGCAGCGGTTACAGGGGGCGAGGAGAGCAGTACGTC. Amino acids: CASSGYRGRGEQYV.

V is TRBV5-6 and J is TRBJ2-1; D unresolved. CDR3 length: 14 residues. Germline V CDR1 and CDR2: SGHDT, YYEEEE. With 4 bases removed from V and 9 bases from J, the gap between germline ends came to 17 bases. The CDR3 is CASSPGGSWGEQFF. The CDR3, as DNA: TGTGCCAGCAGCCCTGGTGGCTCATGGGGTGAGCAGTTCTTC.

The gene calls are TRBV7-9 and TRBJ2-5; D might be TRBD1 or TRBD2, each matching 5 bases. V was shortened by 8 bases and J by 5 bases, with 9 bases between the two germline ends. CDR1 SEHNR and CDR2 FQNEAQ come from the germline V gene (reference sequence). The CDR3 is made up of 11 amino acids. CDR3 nucleotide sequence: TGTGCCAGCGGGGGAGCGGAGACCCAGTACTTC. Its protein is CASGGAETQYF.

This clonotype was seen many times. This chain joins TRBV20-1 and TRBJ1-2; weak D call: TRBD1 (5 bases). The CDR3 runs 13 residues. Germline V lookup: CDR1 DFQATT, CDR2 SNEGSKA (reference sequence). The V and J ends lost 3 bases and 0 bases respectively, with 8 bases between them. The CDR3 DNA is TGCAGTGCTAGTCGGGGGTCTAACTATGGCTACACCTTC. Its translation is CSASRGSNYGYTF.

V gene TRBV4-1 combines with J gene TRBJ2-5, with 9 bases identical to TRBD1. The V gene end was trimmed by 3 bases and the J gene end by 5 bases; junction bases not matched to a gene: 7. Germline lookup yields CDR1 MGHRA and CDR2 YSYEKL. This CDR3 has 15 residues. This CDR3 reads CASSQIQGAGETQYF. The CDR3 coding sequence is TGCGCCAGCAGCCAGATACAGGGGGCTGGGGAGACCCAGTACTTC.

This clonotype has only a few counts. Germline and junction disagree at one end, which may indicate a read error. J is TRBJ1-6 and V is TRBV7-7; D gene unclear. Germline loops: CDR1 SSHAT, CDR2 FNYEAQ (reference sequence). The CDR3 runs to 14 residues. CDR3 bases: TGTGCTAGCAGCTTAAACAGCGATAATTCACCCCTCCACTTT. Its protein product is CASSLNSDNSPLHF.

This clonotype has ten or more counts. The CDR3: CASSQTSGGADEQFF. CDR3 sequence (DNA): TGCGCCAGCAGCCAGACTAGCGGGGGGGCCGATGAGCAGTTCTTC. The rearrangement joins TRBV4-3 to TRBJ2-1; 14 bases fit TRBD2. The junction had 3 bases not matched to a gene; V was cut back by 3 bases and J by 8 bases. CDR1 and CDR2 (germline): LGHNA, YSLEER. The CDR3 is made up of 15 amino acids.

This clonotype appeared many times. The V call is TRBV4-3, the J call TRBJ2-5, with 8 nucleotides matching TRBD1. In germline, CDR1 is LGHNA, CDR2 YSLEER. The CDR3 covers 15 residues. V lost 2 bases to trimming and J lost 2 bases; unmatched junction nucleotides: 4. CDR3 nucleotide sequence: TGCGCCAGCAGCCAACAACGGGACAGGCAAGAGACCCAGTACTTC. Amino acid sequence: CASSQQRDRQETQYF.

V gene TRBV4-1 combines with J gene TRBJ2-1; D is ambiguous. CDR1 is MGHRA and CDR2 is YSYEKL in the germline V gene. V shed 0 bases and J shed 9 bases, with 15 bases lying between them. This CDR3 spans 15 amino acids. CDR3 bases: TGCGCCAGCAGCCAAGACTCCTTTCCGGGTCCTGAGCAGTTCTTC. Its translation: CASSQDSFPGPEQFF.

This sequence joins TRBV6-2 or TRBV6-3 and TRBJ2-5; D is undetermined. CDR1 is MNHEY, CDR2 SVGEGT, per germline. Trimming cost V 8 bases and J 2 bases, with 9 bases left between them. CDR3 size: 12 residues. The CDR3 region is CASSSWQETQYF. In DNA, the CDR3 is TGTGCCAGCTCCTCCTGGCAAGAGACCCAGTACTTC.

Ten or more counts support this clonotype. This chain connects TRBV12-3 or TRBV12-4 to TRBJ2-7; tentative D call: TRBD2 (5 bases). There are 15 residues in the CDR3. V lost 5 bases and J 1 base, leaving 15 bases between the germline ends. CDR3 sequence reads: CASSIGGAGSYEQYF. DNA for the CDR3: TGTGCCAGCAGTATCGGAGGCGCCGGATCCTACGAGCAGTACTTC.

This clonotype has more than one count but fewer than ten. The rearrangement links TRBV7-2 to TRBJ1-4, with TRBD1 matching over 7 bases. The CDR3 is made up of 16 amino acids. Germline assignment: CDR1 SGHTA and CDR2 FQGNSA. V lost 3 bases to trimming and J lost 8 bases; unmatched junction nucleotides: 12. In nucleotides, the CDR3 is TGTGCCAGCAGCTTCCCAGGGGGGACATTGAAGGAAAAACTGTTTTTT. Its protein product is CASSFPGGTLKEKLFF.

The J gene is TRBJ1-4, the V gene TRBV5-1; TRBD1 is a possible D gene (6 bases). V gave up 0 bases and J gave up 4 bases, with 13 bases separating them. This CDR3 is built from 16 residues. Germline V lookup: CDR1 SGHRS, CDR2 YFSETQ. This CDR3 reads CASSLEGGVSNEKLFF. CDR3 DNA sequence: TGCGCCAGCAGCTTGGAAGGGGGAGTCAGTAATGAAAAACTGTTTTTT.

There are a few counts of this clonotype. This sequence joins TRBV27 and TRBJ2-3; 14 bases are a match to TRBD2. Trimming took 6 bases from V and 13 from J; bases not matched to a gene: 6. The CDR3 totals 13 residues. The germline gives CDR1 MNHEY, CDR2 SMNVEV (reference sequence). For the CDR3, the DNA is TGTGCCAGCAGGCGACTAGCGGGGGGGTCGAAGTATTTT. Translating gives CASRRLAGGSKYF.

The chain combines TRBV12-3 or TRBV12-4 with TRBJ2-5, with D perhaps TRBD1 (6 bases). The CDR3 has 15 residues. The germline V and J ends were trimmed by 6 bases and 5 bases, with 19 bases remaining between them. The CDR3 loop reads CASRHGQSPGETQYF. CDR3 in DNA: TGTGCCAGCAGGCATGGACAGTCGCCCGGGGAGACCCAGTACTTC.

This clonotype was counted at least ten times. The chain employs TRBV20-1 and TRBJ1-1; 7 positions match TRBD1. Unmatched junction bases numbered 10, after V lost 5 bases and J lost 1 base. The CDR3 is 15 amino acids. Germline CDR1 DFQATT, CDR2 SNEGSKA (reference sequence). The CDR3 is CSALDDRAPNTEAFF. Here the CDR3 DNA reads TGCAGTGCTCTGGATGACAGGGCCCCGAACACTGAAGCTTTCTTT.

This clonotype was counted between two and nine times. This chain joins TRBV6-6 and TRBJ1-3; TRBD1 matches at 8 bases. Germline V gene lookup returns CDR1 MNHNY and CDR2 SVGAGI (reference sequence). The CDR3 has 14 residues. Trimming at V came to 3 bases and at J to 8 bases, leaving 6 bases not matched to a gene. CDR3 in DNA: TGTGCCAGCAGTTATCTGACAGGGGTTGACACCATATATTTT. This encodes CASSYLTGVDTIYF.

This clonotype was counted at least ten times. The J gene is TRBJ1-2, the V gene TRBV4-3, with D unresolved. Trimming cost V 4 bases and J 4 bases, with 22 bases left between them. The CDR3 is 17 residues long. Per the germline V gene, CDR1 is LGHNA and CDR2 is YSLEER. The DNA for the CDR3 is TGCGCCAGCAGCCCTAGCAGGTCGCCTGGTGTGGTCTATGGCTACACCTTC. Translating gives CASSPSRSPGVVYGYTF.

Many counts were recorded for this clonotype. The gene calls are TRBV12-3 or TRBV12-4 and TRBJ2-7; weak D call: TRBD1 (6 bases). V lost 6 bases, J lost 6 bases, and 15 bases lay in between. The CDR3 totals 13 residues. For the CDR3, the DNA is TGTGCCAGCAGGTCGCACAGGGAAGGCGAGCAGTACTTC. Its protein is CASRSHREGEQYF.

There are a few counts of this clonotype. V is TRBV24-1 and J is TRBJ2-1, with 14 bases fitting TRBD2. Trimming took 9 bases from V and 4 from J; bases not matched to a gene: 4. CDR1 and CDR2 (germline): KGHDR, SFDVKD. The CDR3 loop spans 15 amino acids. CDR3 in amino acids: CATGGLAGGYNEQFF. DNA for the CDR3: TGTGCCACCGGCGGACTAGCGGGGGGTTACAATGAGCAGTTCTTC.

This clonotype appeared many times. The chain links TRBV6-5 to TRBJ2-3; 15 positions match TRBD2. With V trimmed by 4 bases and J by 9 bases, 2 bases remained unmatched. There are 14 residues in the CDR3. CDR1 and CDR2 from the germline V gene are MNHEY and SVGAGI. The CDR3 coding sequence is TGTGCCAGCAGTTGGACTAGCGGGGGGGGCACGCAGTATTTT. This sequence encodes CASSWTSGGGTQYF.

This clonotype was counted at least ten times. The chain recombines TRBV10-2 with TRBJ1-6; TRBD1 aligns across 7 bases. Germline V gene data show CDR1 as WSHSY and CDR2 as SAAADI. V shed 6 bases and J 6 bases; nucleotides not matched to a gene: 5. This CDR3 spans 14 amino acids. The CDR3 nucleotides read TGCGCCAGCAGCCGACAGGGAATTAATTCACCCCTCCACTTT. Translation gives CASSRQGINSPLHF.

The chain is built from TRBV7-2 and TRBJ1-1, with a weak D call TRBD1 (5 bases). The CDR3 extends over 16 amino acids. Per germline, CDR1 SGHTA and CDR2 FQGNSA. V shed 1 base and J shed 4 bases, with 16 bases lying between them. CDR3 loop: CASSLGASGGFTEAFF. DNA of the CDR3: TGTGCCAGCAGCTTAGGCGCGAGTGGGGGTTTCACTGAAGCTTTCTTT. The full variable domain, its missing parts supplied by reference TRBV7-2 and TRBJ1-1, is GAGVSQSPSNKVTEKGKDVELRCDPISGHTALYWYRQSLGQGLEFLIYFQGNSAPDKSGLPSDRFSAERTGGSVSTLTIQRTQQEDSAVYLCASSLGASGGFTEAFFGQGTRLTVV.

In its sample, this clonotype was seen many times. V and J are TRBV5-1 and TRBJ2-3; D may correspond to TRBD1 or TRBD2 (6 bases each). CDR3 size: 15 residues. The V end lost 0 bases, the J end lost 3 bases, and 11 bases lay between the germline ends. Germline V gene sequence: CDR1 SGHRS, CDR2 YFSETQ. The CDR3 is CASSLDGGRTDTQYF. CDR3 in DNA: TGCGCCAGCAGCTTGGATGGGGGGCGTACAGATACGCAGTATTTT.